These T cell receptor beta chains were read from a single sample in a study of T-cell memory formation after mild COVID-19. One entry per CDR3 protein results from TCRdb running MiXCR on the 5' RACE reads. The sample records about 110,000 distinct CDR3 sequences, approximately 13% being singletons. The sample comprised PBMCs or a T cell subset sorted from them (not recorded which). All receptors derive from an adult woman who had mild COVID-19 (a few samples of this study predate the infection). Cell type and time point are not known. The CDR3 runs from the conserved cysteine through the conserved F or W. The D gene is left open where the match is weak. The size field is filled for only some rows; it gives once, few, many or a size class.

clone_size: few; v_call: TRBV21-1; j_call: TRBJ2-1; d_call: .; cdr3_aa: CASSPQREGNEQFF; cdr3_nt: TGTGCCAGCAGCCCGCAGCGGGAGGGCAATGAGCAGTTCTTC
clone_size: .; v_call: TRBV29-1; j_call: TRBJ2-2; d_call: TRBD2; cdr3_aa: CSVRLAGPLGLNTGELFF; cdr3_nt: TGCAGCGTCCGACTAGCGGGGCCACTAGGGTTGAACACCGGGGAGCTGTTTTTT
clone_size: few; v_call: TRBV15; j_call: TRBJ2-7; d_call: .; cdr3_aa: CATSRDDPRYEQYF; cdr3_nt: TGTGCCACCAGCAGAGATGACCCCCGATACGAGCAGTACTTC
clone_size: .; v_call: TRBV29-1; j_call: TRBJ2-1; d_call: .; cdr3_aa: CSVEDLSGESKGNEQFF; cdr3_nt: TGCAGCGTTGAGGACCTATCGGGAGAGAGCAAAGGGAATGAGCAGTTCTTC
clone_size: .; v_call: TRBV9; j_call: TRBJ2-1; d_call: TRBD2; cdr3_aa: CASSDVAGGDNEQFF; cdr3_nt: TGTGCCAGCAGCGACGTAGCGGGGGGAGACAATGAGCAGTTCTTC
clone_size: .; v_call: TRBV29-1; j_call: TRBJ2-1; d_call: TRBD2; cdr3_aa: CSVGGTSYEQFF; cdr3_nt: TGCAGCGTTGGGGGGACTAGCTATGAGCAGTTCTTC
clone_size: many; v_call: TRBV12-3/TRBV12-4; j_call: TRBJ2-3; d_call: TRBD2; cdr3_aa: CASSPSGSRVDTQYF; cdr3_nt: TGTGCCAGCAGTCCTAGCGGGAGTAGGGTAGATACGCAGTATTTT
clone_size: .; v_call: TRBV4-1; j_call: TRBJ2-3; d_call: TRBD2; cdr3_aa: CASSQSRSGGLEDTQYF; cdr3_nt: TGCGCCAGCAGCCAATCCCGTAGCGGGGGGCTTGAAGATACGCAGTATTTT
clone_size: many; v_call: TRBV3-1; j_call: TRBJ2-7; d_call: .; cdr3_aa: CASSQEFVGEHSYEQYF; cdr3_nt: TGTGCCAGCAGCCAAGAATTTGTGGGGGAACACTCCTACGAGCAGTACTTC
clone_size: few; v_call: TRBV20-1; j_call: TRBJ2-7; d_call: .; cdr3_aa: CSARDWESYEQYF; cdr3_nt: TGCAGTGCTAGAGATTGGGAGTCCTACGAGCAGTACTTC
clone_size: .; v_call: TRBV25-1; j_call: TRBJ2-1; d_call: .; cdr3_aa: CASSAGNNEQFF; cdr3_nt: TGTGCCAGCAGTGCCGGGAACAATGAGCAGTTCTTC
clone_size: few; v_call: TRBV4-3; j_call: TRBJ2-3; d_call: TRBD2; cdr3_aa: CASSRLAGGSTDTQYF; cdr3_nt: TGCGCCAGCAGCCGGCTAGCGGGAGGTTCCACAGATACGCAGTATTTT
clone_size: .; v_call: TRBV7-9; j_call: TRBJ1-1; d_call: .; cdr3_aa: CASSPRHTTMNTEAFF; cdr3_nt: TGTGCCAGCAGCCCCCGACACACGACTATGAACACTGAAGCTTTCTTT
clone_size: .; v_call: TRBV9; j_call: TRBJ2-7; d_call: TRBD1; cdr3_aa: CASSPGTALIYEQYF; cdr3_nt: TGTGCCAGCAGCCCCGGGACAGCTCTAATCTACGAGCAGTACTTC
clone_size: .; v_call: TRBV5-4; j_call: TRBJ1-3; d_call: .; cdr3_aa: CASSSTPWWGNTIYF; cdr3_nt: TGTGCCAGCAGCTCGACGCCGTGGTGGGGAAACACCATATATTTT
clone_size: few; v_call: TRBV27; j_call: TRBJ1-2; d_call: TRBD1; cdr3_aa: CASSYRTGPSYGYTF; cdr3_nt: TGTGCCAGCAGTTATCGGACAGGACCCAGCTATGGCTACACCTTC
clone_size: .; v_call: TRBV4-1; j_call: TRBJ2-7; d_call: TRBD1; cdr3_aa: CASSHLGQGHYEQYF; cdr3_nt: TGCGCCAGCAGCCACTTAGGACAGGGGCACTACGAGCAGTACTTC
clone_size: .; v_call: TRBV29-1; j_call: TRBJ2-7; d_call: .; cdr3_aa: CSVVQAGPREQYF; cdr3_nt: TGCAGCGTAGTCCAGGCGGGCCCTAGGGAGCAGTACTTC
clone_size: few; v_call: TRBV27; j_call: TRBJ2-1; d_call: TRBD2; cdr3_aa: CASSFGPTGTSIKEQFF; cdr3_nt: TGTGCCAGCAGTTTTGGCCCAACCGGGACTAGCATCAAAGAGCAGTTCTTC
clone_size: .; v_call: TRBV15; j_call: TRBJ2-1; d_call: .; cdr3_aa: CATSSTGGSYNEQFF; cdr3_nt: TGTGCCACCAGCAGTACGGGCGGATCGTACAATGAGCAGTTCTTC
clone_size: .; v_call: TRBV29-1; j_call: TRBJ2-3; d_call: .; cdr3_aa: CSERQQLTDTQYF; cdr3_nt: TGCAGCGAGAGACAACAGCTCACAGATACGCAGTATTTT
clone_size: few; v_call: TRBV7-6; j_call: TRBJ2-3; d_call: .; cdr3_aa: CASSSERNTDTQYF; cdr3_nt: TGTGCCAGCAGCTCTGAAAGAAACACAGATACGCAGTATTTT